Listed below are T cell receptor beta chains from one sample, sequenced in a study of blood T cells in healthy people across ages. Via MiXCR, TCRdb re-called the 5' RACE reads, giving one row per CDR3 protein. The sample includes 700,000 or so distinct CDR3 sequences, over 20% of them seen just once. The sequenced sample consisted of blood. These receptors all come from an older man in good health. The CDR3 runs from the conserved cysteine through the conserved F or W. Each record gives: V gene, D gene, J gene, CDR3 length, clone size, CDR3 protein, CDR3 DNA. A D gene is named only where the DNA matches it firmly. Size is stated for part of the rows, as once, few or many counts, or as a class when the clone is expanded.

TRBV18	TRBD1	TRBJ1-4	19	-	CASSSLPGTATATNEKLFF	TGTGCCAGCTCATCGCTACCCGGGACAGCGACTGCAACTAATGAAAAACTGTTTTTT
TRBV12-3/TRBV12-4	-	TRBJ1-1	15	-	CASSTGPWGNTEAFF	TGTGCCAGCAGTACCGGTCCCTGGGGGAACACTGAAGCCTTCTTT
TRBV5-1	-	TRBJ1-1	14	few	CASAEGPSNTEAFF	TGCGCCAGCGCTGAGGGGCCGTCGAACACTGAAGCTTTCTTT
TRBV6-6	-	TRBJ2-4	15	many	CASSYSVGGLNIQYF	TGTGCCAGCAGTTACTCCGTGGGGGGGCTGAACATTCAGTACTTC
TRBV20-1	-	TRBJ1-5	14	-	CSAISSLGNQPQHF	TGCAGTGCTATTAGCAGTTTAGGCAATCAGCCCCAGCATTTT
TRBV6-2/TRBV6-3	-	TRBJ1-6	14	-	CASSYATAGPPLHF	TGTGCCAGCAGTTACGCGACAGCCGGGCCACCCCTCCACTTT
TRBV12-3/TRBV12-4	-	TRBJ1-5	13	-	CASSFLGFQPQHF	TGTGCCAGCAGCTTTTTGGGCTTTCAGCCCCAGCATTTT
TRBV11-2	-	TRBJ2-7	13	-	CASQRTHGDEQYF	TGTGCCAGCCAGCGGACCCACGGGGACGAGCAGTACTTC
TRBV11-2	-	TRBJ2-1	17	-	CASSLTAESRFRNEQFF	TGTGCCAGCAGCTTAACCGCCGAATCACGATTTCGTAATGAGCAGTTCTTC
TRBV15	-	TRBJ1-1	11	few	CATSRDGTALF	TGTGCCACCAGCAGAGATGGAACAGCGCTTTTT
TRBV7-9	TRBD1	TRBJ2-7	15	many	CASSLSAGGNDEQYF	TGTGCCAGCAGCTTATCGGCAGGGGGAAACGACGAGCAGTACTTC
TRBV12-3/TRBV12-4	TRBD2	TRBJ2-1	14	-	CASSRASGRPEQFF	TGTGCCAGCAGTAGGGCTAGCGGGCGTCCTGAGCAGTTCTTC
TRBV6-1	-	TRBJ2-7	16	few	CASSEIRVTSNYEQYF	TGTGCCAGCAGTGAAATTCGTGTCACGTCAAACTACGAGCAGTACTTC
TRBV5-1	-	TRBJ2-5	15	few	CASSLAATEQETQYF	TGCGCCAGCAGCTTGGCCGCGACGGAACAAGAGACCCAGTACTTC
TRBV2	-	TRBJ2-1	13	-	CASNLGAYNEQFF	TGTGCCAGCAACTTGGGGGCCTACAATGAGCAGTTCTTC
TRBV6-6	TRBD2	TRBJ2-7	15	-	CASSSTLAQGYEQYF	TGTGCCAGCAGTTCTACACTAGCGCAAGGGTACGAGCAGTACTTC
TRBV28	-	TRBJ2-4	14	-	CASSLGGLVNIQYF	TGTGCCAGCAGTCTAGGGGGGCTCGTAAACATTCAGTACTTC
TRBV6-6	TRBD1	TRBJ2-5	15	-	CASSYTQGFQETQYF	TGTGCCAGCAGCTATACACAGGGGTTTCAAGAGACCCAGTACTTC
TRBV20-1	-	TRBJ2-1	12	few	CSATELYNEQFF	TGCAGTGCTACAGAGCTCTACAATGAGCAGTTCTTC
TRBV11-2	TRBD2	TRBJ2-3	15	-	CASSLSGLRTDTQYF	TGTGCCAGCAGCCTTAGCGGGCTTCGCACAGATACGCAGTATTTT
TRBV5-1	-	TRBJ1-2	12	many	CASQGANYGYTF	TGCGCCAGCCAGGGAGCTAACTATGGCTACACCTTC
TRBV30	-	TRBJ2-5	13	-	CAWSGTGEETQYF	TGTGCCTGGAGTGGAACGGGAGAAGAGACCCAGTACTTC
TRBV7-9	-	TRBJ1-1	11	few	CASSAGPLAFF	TGTGCCAGCAGCGCAGGGCCTCTAGCTTTCTTT
TRBV6-5	TRBD1	TRBJ2-1	15	few	CASKADRGRNNEQFF	TGTGCCAGCAAGGCGGACAGGGGGCGAAACAATGAGCAGTTCTTC
TRBV3-1	-	TRBJ1-2	15	few	CASSHPLVGSYGYTF	TGTGCCAGCAGCCACCCGTTGGTAGGGAGCTATGGCTACACCTTC
TRBV6-5	-	TRBJ1-4	14	few	CASSYVGAGEKLFF	TGTGCCAGCAGTTACGTGGGGGCTGGAGAAAAACTGTTTTTT
TRBV20-1	-	TRBJ1-1	13	-	CSAISRRGTEAFF	TGCAGTGCTATATCCAGACGCGGCACTGAAGCTTTCTTT
TRBV10-3	TRBD1	TRBJ2-1	14	few	CATVSGTGDNEQFF	TGTGCCACGGTCTCCGGGACAGGGGACAATGAGCAGTTCTTC
TRBV6-5	-	TRBJ1-3	13	few	CASSSSLANTIYF	TGTGCCAGCAGTTCCTCGTTGGCAAACACCATATATTTT
TRBV7-9	TRBD2	TRBJ2-1	16	few	CASSFEGLAGAKEQFF	TGTGCCAGCAGCTTTGAAGGACTAGCGGGAGCAAAGGAGCAGTTCTTC
TRBV6-6	-	TRBJ1-1	14	-	CASSVQGGSTEAFF	TGTGCCAGCAGTGTGCAGGGAGGGTCGACTGAAGCTTTCTTT
TRBV28	-	TRBJ2-1	11	-	CAWGRYNEQFF	TGTGCCTGGGGAAGGTACAATGAGCAGTTCTTC
TRBV5-1	-	TRBJ2-1	15	-	CASSRLPLTHNEQFF	TGCGCCAGCAGCCGGCTTCCGCTTACCCACAATGAGCAGTTCTTC
TRBV7-9	TRBD1	TRBJ1-4	15	-	CASSDDRGRGEKLFF	TGTGCCAGCAGCGATGACAGGGGGCGAGGGGAAAAACTGTTTTTT
TRBV30	-	TRBJ1-6	15	-	CAWSPGFGDNSPLHF	TGTGCCTGGAGTCCGGGGTTTGGGGATAATTCACCCCTCCACTTT
TRBV5-1	TRBD2	TRBJ2-3	17	-	CASSGVTSGAYTDTQYF	TGCGCCAGCAGCGGGGTCACTAGCGGGGCCTACACAGATACGCAGTATTTT
TRBV28	-	TRBJ2-2	14	-	CASSRQLNTGELFF	TGTGCCAGCAGTCGACAGCTGAACACCGGGGAGCTGTTTTTT
TRBV6-6	-	TRBJ2-1	12	-	CASSSRVDGQFF	TGTGCCAGCAGTTCTCGGGTTGATGGGCAGTTCTTC
TRBV3-1	-	TRBJ2-7	16	few	CASSQEPTGASYEQYF	TGTGCCAGCAGCCAAGAGCCAACAGGAGCCTCCTACGAGCAGTACTTC
TRBV7-3	TRBD2	TRBJ2-1	18	few	CASSNPGLANTRNNEQFF	TGTGCCAGCAGCAACCCGGGACTAGCTAATACCCGGAACAATGAGCAGTTCTTC
TRBV12-3/TRBV12-4	-	TRBJ2-2	16	-	CASSSVFRGHTGELFF	TGTGCCAGCAGTTCCGTGTTCAGGGGACACACCGGGGAGCTGTTTTTT
TRBV18	-	TRBJ2-5	13	many	CASSKGQQETQYF	TGTGCCAGCTCAAAGGGACAACAAGAGACCCAGTACTTC
TRBV20-1	-	TRBJ1-5	16	-	CSARDRRQGPVGPQHF	TGCAGTGCTAGAGATAGGCGGCAGGGCCCAGTTGGGCCCCAGCATTTT